These 22 T cell receptor beta chains originate from one sample sequenced in a study of cytomegalovirus exposure and HLA in healthy donors. Data came from immunoSEQ multiplex PCR; TCRdb stores just in-frame clones and leaves some out. The top ten hold around 12% of the sample, which has 250,000 or so clones, roughly 87% seen once. Source material: PBMCs. The receptors were sampled from a man between 18 and 29 years old in good health and CMV-seropositive.

The chain links TRBV21-1 to TRBJ2-7; the table's D call TRBD2 went unverified against the DNA. TRBV21-1 is termed a pseudogene. The CDR3 contains 15 residues. The CDR3 coding sequence is TGTGCCAGCAGCAAAGCCGACGGGAGACTAGGCGAGCAGTACTTC. It specifies CASSKADGRLGEQYF.

The chain recombines TRBV18 with TRBJ2-5, with 7 bases fitting TRBD1. Per the germline V gene, CDR1 is KGHSH and CDR2 is LQKENI. With 6 bases clipped from V and 5 bases from J, the junction kept 9 bases outside the gene matches. The CDR3 consists of 14 residues. CDR3 sequence reads: CASSRGQDRETQYF. In DNA form, the CDR3 reads TGTGCCAGCTCCCGCGGACAGGATCGGGAGACCCAGTACTTC.

This chain connects TRBV27 to TRBJ1-5; tentative D call: TRBD1 (6 bases). This CDR3 is 15 amino acids long. The germline V and J ends were trimmed by 6 bases and 3 bases, with 15 bases remaining between them. CDR1 and CDR2 from the germline V gene are MNHEY and SMNVEV (reference sequence). CDR3 sequence (DNA): TGTGCCAGCAGAGCACAGGGTCGCCTCAATCAGCCCCAGCATTTT. Translating gives CASRAQGRLNQPQHF.

This chain uses TRBV6-1 with TRBJ2-3; 7 bases match TRBD2. The V and J ends lost 6 bases and 2 bases, in that order; junction bases with no gene match: 2. The CDR3 has 13 residues. CDR1 is MNHNS and CDR2 is SASEGT in the germline V gene. The CDR3 DNA sequence: TGTGCCAGCAGGAGCGGGACCACAGATACGCAGTATTTT. It specifies CASRSGTTDTQYF.

Notes on this clone: An end of the junction differs from the germline gene, which may be a read error. The CDR3 loop is CASSGEGTPRF. DNA of the CDR3: TGTGCCAGCAGTGGAGAAGGTACCCCGCGCTTC. The chain carries TRBV2 and TRBJ1-2; D ambiguous. CDR1 and CDR2 (germline): SNHLY, FYNNEI. The CDR3 totals 11 residues.

V gene TRBV9 combines with J gene TRBJ1-1; possible D gene TRBD1, 6 bases. The CDR3 length is 14 residues. With 2 bases removed from V and 4 bases from J, the gap between germline ends came to 12 bases. The germline gives CDR1 SGDLS, CDR2 YYNGEE. The CDR3 region is CASSVWGLGTEAFF. CDR3 DNA sequence: TGTGCCAGCAGCGTGTGGGGGCTGGGCACTGAAGCTTTCTTT.

V and J are TRBV11-3 and TRBJ2-5; 8 bases match TRBD1. The J segment lost 2 bases and the V segment lost 6 bases, leaving 8 bases of the junction unmatched. Germline V gene lookup returns CDR1 SGHNT and CDR2 YENEEA. The CDR3 spans 15 residues. The CDR3 reads CASSQGAGVQETQYF. CDR3 nucleotide sequence: TGTGCCAGCAGTCAGGGGGCAGGGGTACAAGAGACCCAGTACTTC. Full variable domain (remainder filled in from reference TRBV11-3 and TRBJ2-5): EAGVVQSPRYKIIEKKQPVAFWCNPISGHNTLYWYLQNLGQGPELLIRYENEEAVDDSQLPKDRFSAERLKGVDSTLKIQPAELGDSAVYLCASSQGAGVQETQYFGPGTRLLVL.

The V and J genes are TRBV6-6 and TRBJ2-7; 8 nucleotides line up with TRBD2. V shed 4 bases and J 1 base; nucleotides not matched to a gene: 6. The CDR3 sequence is 15 residues long. Germline V CDR1 and CDR2: MNHNY, SVGAGI (reference sequence). This CDR3 is CASSSSGFPSYEQYF. CDR3 nucleotides: TGTGCCAGCAGTTCTAGCGGGTTTCCTTCCTACGAGCAGTACTTC.

The chain has TRBV20-1 and TRBJ2-1; D possibly matches TRBD1 or TRBD2 (5 bases each). Trimming shortened V by 5 bases and J by 11 bases, and 10 bases separated the two germline ends. Germline V lookup: CDR1 DFQATT, CDR2 SNEGSKA (reference sequence). This CDR3 is 10 amino acids long. CDR3 protein: CSAHRDQQFF. The CDR3 nucleotides are TGCAGTGCTCACCGGGACCAGCAGTTCTTC.

In the case of this clone: One end of the junction varies from germline; a read error may be responsible. The gene calls are TRBV11-2 and TRBJ2-7, with 12 bases that match TRBD2. The CDR3 contains 16 residues. CDR1 is SGHAT and CDR2 is FQNNGV in the germline V gene. The CDR3 reads CASSLGLAGGFSEQYF. The DNA for the CDR3 is TGTGCCAGCAGCTTAGGCCTAGCGGGAGGGTTCAGCGAGCAGTATTTC.

This chain links TRBV6-5 with TRBJ1-1; the D is unclear. Germline V lookup: CDR1 MNHEY, CDR2 SVGAGI. V lost 8 bases and J lost 1, with 11 bases in between. This CDR3 region has 13 residues. The CDR3: CASAIPGNTEAFF. In nucleotides, the CDR3 is TGTGCCAGCGCTATCCCGGGGAACACTGAAGCTTTCTTT.

This rearrangement joins TRBV28 to TRBJ2-7, with TRBD1 matching 7 bases. The CDR3 has 15 residues. Per the germline V gene, CDR1 is MDHEN and CDR2 is SYDVKM. V lost 3 bases and J lost 0; bases outside the gene matches: 5. The CDR3 is CASSFTGALSYEQYF. The CDR3 DNA is TGTGCCAGCAGTTTCACAGGGGCCCTCTCCTACGAGCAGTACTTC.

J is TRBJ1-5 and V is TRBV7-2, with TRBD1 as a possible D gene (6 bases). This CDR3 is 16 amino acids long. Trimming removed 2 bases at V and 0 bases at J, with 11 bases between. Germline V gives CDR1 SGHTA, CDR2 FQGNSA. The CDR3 reads CASSLYGQYSNQPQHF. The CDR3 nucleotides are TGTGCCAGCAGCTTATATGGACAGTATAGCAATCAGCCCCAGCATTTT.

About this clone: The DNA is left out, because the CDR3 cannot be placed on it with certainty; the CDR3 is given as TCRdb lists it. V usage is TRBV21-1 and J usage is TRBJ1-3; the table gives TRBD1 as D, unverified against the DNA. TRBV21-1 is recorded as a pseudogene. The CDR3 adds up to 18 amino acids, both ends counted. The CDR3 protein is CASSKRGLFVGIGNTIYF.

The V gene is TRBV6-1, the J gene TRBJ2-1; unclear D gene. Trimming removed 6 bases at V and 15 bases at J, with 12 bases between. Per the germline V gene, CDR1 is MNHNS and CDR2 is SASEGT. This CDR3 is 10 amino acids long. CDR3 DNA sequence: TGTGCCAGCAGAGAAAGGTCGCGGTTCTTC. Its protein is CASRERSRFF.

Comments on this clone: The sample holds other DNA sequences that translate to the same CDR3. In nucleotides, the CDR3 is TGTGCCAGTAGTATCATAGGGGGGAACACCGGGGAGCTGTTTTTT. Residues: CASSIIGGNTGELFF. The chain uses TRBV19 and TRBJ2-2, with D perhaps TRBD1 (6 bases). The V end lost 3 bases, the J end lost 1 base, and 9 bases lay between the germline ends. CDR1 and CDR2 from the germline V gene are LNHDA and SQIVND (reference sequence). The CDR3 length is 15 residues.

The rearrangement uses TRBV2 and TRBJ2-3; 7 bases are a match to TRBD1. From germline, CDR1 is SNHLY and CDR2 FYNNEI. CDR3 length: 15 residues. J lost 1 base, V lost 6 bases, and 7 bases had no gene match. This CDR3 is CASRPGQRRTDTQYF. CDR3 nucleotides: TGTGCCAGCAGACCGGGACAGCGGCGCACAGATACGCAGTATTTT. Supplemented by reference TRBV2 and TRBJ2-3, the full variable domain reads EPEVTQTPSHQVTQMGQEVILRCVPISNHLYFYWYRQILGQKVEFLVSFYNNEISEKSEIFDDQFSVERPDGSNFTLKIRSTKLEDSAMYFCASRPGQRRTDTQYFGPGTRLTVL.

The J gene is TRBJ2-1, the V gene TRBV9, with D maybe TRBD2 (6 bases). Germline V gives CDR1 SGDLS, CDR2 YYNGEE. This CDR3 is 15 amino acids long. The V and J ends lost 0 bases and 3 bases respectively, with 10 bases between them. This chain's CDR3 is CASSVDGLIYNEQFF. The DNA of the CDR3 is TGTGCCAGCAGCGTAGACGGACTAATCTACAATGAGCAGTTCTTC.

The J gene is TRBJ2-7, the V gene TRBV11-2; the match to TRBD1 covers 10 bases. The CDR3 has 16 amino acids. Losses at the gene ends were 0 bases for V and 2 bases for J; bases not matched to a gene: 4. Germline V lookup: CDR1 SGHAT, CDR2 FQNNGV. CDR3: CASSLDPGTGAYEQYF. Here the CDR3 DNA reads TGTGCCAGCAGCTTAGATCCAGGGACAGGGGCCTACGAGCAGTACTTC.

The J gene is TRBJ2-1, the V gene TRBV27, with 11 bases lining up with TRBD2. CDR1 MNHEY and CDR2 SMNVEV come from the germline V gene (reference sequence). V gave up 6 bases and J gave up 8 bases; unmatched junction bases: 9. CDR3 length: 15 amino acids. CDR3 region: CASSLRLAGTHEQFF. The CDR3 bases are TGTGCCAGCAGCCTCAGACTAGCGGGAACCCATGAGCAGTTCTTC.

The chain recombines TRBV4-1 with TRBJ2-5; 12 nucleotides agree with TRBD2. The CDR3 is 15 residues long. V was pared by 4 bases and J by 2 bases, with 2 bases of the junction left unmatched. Germline V gene data show CDR1 as MGHRA and CDR2 as YSYEKL. The CDR3 spells CASSPGLAGQETQYF. CDR3 coding DNA: TGCGCCAGCAGCCCTGGACTAGCGGGGCAAGAGACCCAGTACTTC.

This rearrangement joins TRBV30 to TRBJ2-7; D gene uncertain. Germline CDR1 is GTSNPN and CDR2 is SVGIG (reference sequence). V lost 5 bases, J lost 0 bases, and 20 bases lay in between. The CDR3 length is 16 residues. The CDR3 reads CAWGVEIKLGSYEQYF. In DNA form, the CDR3 reads TGTGCCTGGGGGGTAGAAATCAAGCTGGGCTCCTACGAGCAGTACTTC. Full variable domain (outside the CDR3, taken from reference TRBV30 and TRBJ2-7): SQTIHQWPATLVQPVGSPLSLECTVEGTSNPNLYWYRQAAGRGLQLLFYSVGIGQISSEVPQNLSASRPQDRQFILSSKKLLLSDSGFYLCAWGVEIKLGSYEQYFGPGTRLTVT.